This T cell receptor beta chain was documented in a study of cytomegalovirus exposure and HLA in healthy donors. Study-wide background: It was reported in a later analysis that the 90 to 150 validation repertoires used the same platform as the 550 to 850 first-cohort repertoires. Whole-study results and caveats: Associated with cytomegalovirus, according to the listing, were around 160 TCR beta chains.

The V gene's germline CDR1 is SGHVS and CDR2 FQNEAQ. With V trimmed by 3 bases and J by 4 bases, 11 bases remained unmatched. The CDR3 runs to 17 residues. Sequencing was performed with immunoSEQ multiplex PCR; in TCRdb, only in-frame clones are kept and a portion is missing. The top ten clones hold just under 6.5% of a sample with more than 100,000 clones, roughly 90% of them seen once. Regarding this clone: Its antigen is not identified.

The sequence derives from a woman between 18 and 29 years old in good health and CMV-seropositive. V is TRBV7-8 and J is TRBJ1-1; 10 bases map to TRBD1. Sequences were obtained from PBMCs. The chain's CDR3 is CASSFPRTGGAGTEAFF. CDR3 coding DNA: TGTGCCAGCAGCTTCCCTCGGACAGGGGGGGCAGGCACTGAAGCTTTCTTT.